Listed here are 12 T cell receptor beta chains from one sample, sequenced in a study of T cell repertoires in cytomegalovirus infection (dated by TCRdb to about 2019). In light of the paper, this sample's treatment or condition label describes: in vitro stimulation with specific CMV peptide epitopes to enrich CMV-specific T cells. These receptors' targets are unknown. Sequencing was carried out with an Illumina HiSeq 1500. TCRdb trimmed the raw reads at Q25, called clones with MiXCR and kept productive beta chains. Every entry covers one CDR3 protein and lists the most common genes and DNA from its rows. The table for this sample lists a few hundred thousand distinct CDR3 sequences; roughly 25% of them were counted only once. The ten most abundant clones make up 10% to 15% of the sample. Specimen: cultured PBMCs, collected from culture after CMV antigen stimulation. Every receptor here comes from a human donor in good health (CMV status not recorded). Some clones in this sample may be carry-over from other donors' samples.

This clonotype was detected only a few times. The gene calls are TRBV7-2 and TRBJ1-2; D is possibly TRBD1 (6 bases). This CDR3 contains 14 residues. V gave up 5 bases and J gave up 7 bases, with 17 bases separating them. From germline, CDR1 is SGHTA and CDR2 FQGNSA. CDR3 amino acids: CASSPPGGFFGYTF. In DNA, the CDR3 is TGTGCCAGCAGCCCCCCGGGGGGCTTTTTTGGCTACACCTTC.

This sequence joins TRBV7-9 and TRBJ1-2; 9 positions match TRBD1. CDR1 is SEHNR and CDR2 is FQNEAQ in the germline V gene (reference sequence). CDR3 length equals 15 residues. V was clipped by 3 bases and J by 3 bases; unmatched bases: 5. For the CDR3, the DNA is TGTGCCAGCAGCTTCCGGACAGGGGACTACTATGGCTACACCTTC. It codes for CASSFRTGDYYGYTF.

This clonotype came up many times. The chain employs TRBV6-6 and TRBJ2-7; D not resolved. CDR1 is MNHNY, CDR2 SVGAGI, per germline (reference sequence). V lost 7 bases to trimming and J lost 5 bases, with 12 bases between them. There are 12 residues in the CDR3. This CDR3 reads CASKQLPHEQYF. DNA of the CDR3: TGTGCCAGCAAGCAGCTACCCCACGAGCAGTACTTC.

This clonotype was recorded a few times. Its ends do not fully match the called genes, so a read error is possible. The rearrangement uses TRBV24-1 and TRBJ1-2; the D gene is possibly TRBD1 (5 bases). The germline CDR1 and CDR2 sequences are KGHDR and SFDVKD. The CDR3 totals 13 residues. In DNA form, the CDR3 reads TGTGCCACGAGTGATGGGGGAAACTATGGCTACACCTTC. Its protein is CATSDGGNYGYTF.

This clonotype was detected many times. The J gene is TRBJ1-4, the V gene TRBV7-2; 10 bases match TRBD1. With V trimmed by 1 base and J by 7 bases, 3 bases remained unmatched. The CDR3 is 15 residues long. Germline CDR1 SGHTA, CDR2 FQGNSA. The DNA of the CDR3 is TGTGCCAGCAGCTTAGGACAGGGGGCATTTGAAAAACTGTTTTTT. It translates to CASSLGQGAFEKLFF.

The table lists this clonotype with a few counts. The rearrangement joins TRBV7-7 to TRBJ1-1; D call uncertain. Per germline, CDR1 SSHAT and CDR2 FNYEAQ (reference sequence). There are 16 residues in the CDR3. Trimming took 5 bases from V and 5 from J, leaving 21 bases between them. The CDR3 is CASSPPGNPARTEAFF. The CDR3 DNA sequence: TGTGCCAGCAGCCCCCCGGGTAACCCCGCGCGGACTGAAGCTTTCTTT.

This chain uses TRBV7-8 with TRBJ1-5; 9 nucleotides match TRBD1. The CDR3 consists of 16 residues. Looked up from germline, CDR1 is SGHVS and CDR2 is FQNEAQ. Unmatched junction bases numbered 12, after V lost 5 bases and J lost 7 bases. CDR3 sequence: CASSAGSGTGSQPQHF. The CDR3 DNA is TGTGCCAGCAGCGCAGGGAGTGGGACAGGGAGCCAGCCCCAGCATTTT. Based on the CDR3 plus reference TRBV7-8 and TRBJ1-5, the full variable domain is GAGVSQSPRYKVAKRGQDVALRCDPISGHVSLFWYQQALGQGPEFLTYFQNEAQLDKSGLPSDRFFAERPEGSVSTLKIQRTQQEDSAVYLCASSAGSGTGSQPQHFGDGTRLSIL.

This clonotype occurred a few times. The chain is built from TRBV4-1 and TRBJ1-1; perhaps TRBD1 as D (5 bases). The CDR3 is 13 residues long. The ends were cut back, 5 bases at V and 4 bases at J, with 11 bases in the middle. Per germline, CDR1 MGHRA and CDR2 YSYEKL. In DNA form, the CDR3 reads TGCGCCAGCAGCGTCACAGGAGCCACTGAAGCTTTCTTT. As protein: CASSVTGATEAFF.

V is TRBV7-9 and J is TRBJ1-4, with a tentative D call TRBD1 (6 bases). V was clipped by 3 bases and J by 6 bases, with 14 bases between them. Germline V gene data show CDR1 as SEHNR and CDR2 as FQNEAQ (reference sequence). The CDR3 consists of 15 residues. The CDR3 reads CASSLLQGGDEKLFF. In DNA form, the CDR3 reads TGTGCCAGCAGCTTGTTACAGGGTGGGGATGAAAAACTGTTTTTT.

This clonotype was seen at least ten times. The V gene is TRBV6-2 or TRBV6-3, the J gene TRBJ2-7; 10 positions agree with TRBD2. There are 13 residues in the CDR3. J lost 6 bases, V lost 7 bases, and 6 bases had no gene match. CDR1 is MNHEY and CDR2 is SVGEGT in the germline V gene. The DNA for the CDR3 is TGTGCCAGCAAGCGGGAGGGCCTCGGCGAGCAGTACGTC. This translates into CASKREGLGEQYV.

This clonotype was counted ten times or more. The rearrangement joins TRBV9 to TRBJ2-1, with 7 bases aligning to TRBD2. Looked up from germline, CDR1 is SGDLS and CDR2 is YYNGEE. V lost 0 bases to trimming and J lost 1 base; unmatched junction nucleotides: 1. This CDR3 is built from 15 residues. CDR3: CASSVEGLSYNEQFF. CDR3 nucleotide sequence: TGTGCCAGCAGCGTAGAGGGACTATCCTACAATGAGCAGTTCTTC.

The table lists this clonotype with many counts. This chain joins TRBV7-2 and TRBJ2-7; 8 positions agree with TRBD2. Germline V gene data show CDR1 as SGHTA and CDR2 as FQGNSA. This CDR3 comprises 14 residues. With 5 bases clipped from V and 7 bases from J, the junction kept 10 bases outside the gene matches. CDR3 DNA: TGTGCCAGCAGCACCGAATGGACTAGCAGGGAGCAGTACGTC. This gives the protein CASSTEWTSREQYV.